This entry lists 3 T cell receptor beta chains sequenced from one sample in a study of post-analysis software for immune sequencing data. Study-level findings and limits: Elevated frequency relative to controls characterized four to six TRBV segments in patients, TRBV5-6, TRBV5-1 and TRBV20-1 among them.

TCR beta cDNA libraries included unique molecular identifiers. In TCRdb, the PCR reads were re-called with MiXCR into one record per CDR3 protein. This table has approximately 660,000 distinct CDR3 sequences, 59% appearing once. Which antigens these TCRs recognize remains unknown. The sample taken for sequencing was blood. The source is a girl aged 2 to 10 with multiple sclerosis.

The chain carries TRBV2 and TRBJ2-3, with 13 bases fitting TRBD2. V lost 8 bases, J lost 2 bases, and 4 bases stayed unmatched. The CDR3 is 15 residues long. Germline V gene lookup returns CDR1 SNHLY and CDR2 FYNNEI. CDR3 bases: TGTGCCAGCGTCGGACTAGCGGGGGACACAGATACGCAGTATTTT. It yields the protein CASVGLAGDTDTQYF.

V and J are TRBV12-3 or TRBV12-4 and TRBJ2-5, with D hard to call. CDR3 size: 12 residues. V lost 3 bases to trimming and J lost 4 bases, with 6 bases between them. CDR3 residues: CASSFVGETQYF. In DNA form, the CDR3 reads TGTGCCAGCAGTTTTGTGGGAGAGACCCAGTACTTC.

This sequence joins TRBV10-3 and TRBJ2-2; 12 bases agree with TRBD2. The ends lost 2 bases at V and 1 base at J; junction bases unmatched: 2. Per the germline V gene, CDR1 is ENHRY and CDR2 is SYGVKD. The CDR3 covers 17 residues. The CDR3 sequence: CAISEGTSGRNTGELFF. CDR3 sequence (DNA): TGTGCCATCAGTGAGGGGACTAGCGGGCGGAACACCGGGGAGCTGTTTTTT.